The text below deals with one T cell receptor beta chain. The source of the sample is a study of blood T cell repertoires in COVID-19. On the study more broadly: Specimens from acute and convalescent COVID-19 originated in the United States, Italy and Spain.

This CDR3 contains 12 residues. Germline loops: CDR1 ENHRY, CDR2 SYGVKD. V was clipped by 11 bases and J by 7 bases, with 17 bases between them. In the authors' workflow: Reference gene primer amplification gave estimated nucleated cell counts. TCRdb's copy holds only in-frame clones and misses some; the assay was immunoSEQ multiplex PCR. V, J and clone size were drawn from that table, and D and trimming were deduced from the DNA. The sample lists about 120,000 clones; 82% were seen once. Material for sequencing was peripheral blood. The chain combines TRBV10-3 with TRBJ1-1, with TRBD1 as a possible D gene (6 bases). The receptor comes from a woman in her 70s with acute or convalescent COVID-19. DNA of the CDR3: TGTGCCCATACCACAGGGAATGGTGAAGCTTTCTTT. Its protein product is CAHTTGNGEAFF.